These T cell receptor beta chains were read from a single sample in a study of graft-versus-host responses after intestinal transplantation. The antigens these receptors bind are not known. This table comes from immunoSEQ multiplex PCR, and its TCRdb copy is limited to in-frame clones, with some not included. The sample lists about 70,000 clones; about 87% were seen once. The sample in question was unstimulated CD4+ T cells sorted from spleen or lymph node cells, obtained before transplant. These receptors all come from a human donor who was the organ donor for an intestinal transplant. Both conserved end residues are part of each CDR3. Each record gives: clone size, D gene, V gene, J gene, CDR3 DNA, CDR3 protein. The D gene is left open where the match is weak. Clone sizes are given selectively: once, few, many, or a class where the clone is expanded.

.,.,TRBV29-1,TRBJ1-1,TGCAGCGTTGAAGGAGGCACTGAAGCTTTCTTT,CSVEGGTEAFF
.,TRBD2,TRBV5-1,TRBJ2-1,TGCGCCAGCAAGGGACTAGCGGGTTACAATGAGCAGTTCTTC,CASKGLAGYNEQFF
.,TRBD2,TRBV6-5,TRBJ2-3,TGTGCCAGCAGGTCGGGGGGGCGCACAGATACGCAGTATTTT,CASRSGGRTDTQYF
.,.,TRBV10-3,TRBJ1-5,TGTGCCATCAGTGAAAGCAACGATAGCAATCAGCCCCAGCATTTT,CAISESNDSNQPQHF
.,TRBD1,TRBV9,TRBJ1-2,TGTGCCAGCAGCGTGGCTAACGACAGGGGGCGAGGCTACACCTTC,CASSVANDRGRGYTF
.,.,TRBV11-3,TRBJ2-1,TGTGCCAGCAGCTTAGGGATAAAGCGAAATGAGCAGTTCTTC,CASSLGIKRNEQFF
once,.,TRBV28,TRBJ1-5,TGTGCCAGCAGTCCCCTGGAGGGCGGAGGAAATCAGCCCCAGCATTTT,CASSPLEGGGNQPQHF
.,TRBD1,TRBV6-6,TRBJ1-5,TGTGCCAGCAGTTACCAGGGGGCCCGAAATCAGCCCCAGCATTTT,CASSYQGARNQPQHF
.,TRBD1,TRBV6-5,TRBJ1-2,TGTGCCCGCTGTCCAGCACGGGACAGGGGGCTTGGCTACACCTTC,CARCPARDRGLGYTF
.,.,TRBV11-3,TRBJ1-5,TGTGCCAGCAGCTTAACCCCTACAGGGTCTAATAGCAATCAGCCCCAGCATTTT,CASSLTPTGSNSNQPQHF
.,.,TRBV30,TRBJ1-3,TGTGCCTGGAGTACTAGAAACACCATATATTTT,CAWSTRNTIYF
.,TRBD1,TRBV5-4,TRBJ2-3,TGTGCCAGCAGCTTGGGACAGGGGGTACCCACAGATACGCAGTATTTT,CASSLGQGVPTDTQYF
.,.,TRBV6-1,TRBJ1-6,TGTGCCAGCAGTGAATATGGCAATTCACCCCTCCACTTT,CASSEYGNSPLHF
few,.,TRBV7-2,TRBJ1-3,TGTGCCAGCAGCCCCCGAGGGGGGGGCTCTGGAAACACCATATATTTT,CASSPRGGGSGNTIYF
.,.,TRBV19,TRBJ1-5,TGTGCCAGTAGTTTGACCTTGACAAGCAATCAGCCCCAGCATTTT,CASSLTLTSNQPQHF
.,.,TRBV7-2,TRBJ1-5,TGTGCCAGCAGCTTAAAAGGGGCGAGCAATCAGCCCCAGCATTTT,CASSLKGASNQPQHF
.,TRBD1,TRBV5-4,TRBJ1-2,TGTGCCAGCAGCATGGCACAGGGGGCGCGATATGGCTACACCTTC,CASSMAQGARYGYTF
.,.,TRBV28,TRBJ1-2,TGTGCCAGCAGTTCACCCCTGCTTGGAGCTGTCTATGGCTACACCTTC,CASSSPLLGAVYGYTF
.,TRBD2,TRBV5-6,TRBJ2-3,TGTGCCAGCAGCCTTAGCGGGGCTAGCACAGATACGCAGTATTTT,CASSLSGASTDTQYF
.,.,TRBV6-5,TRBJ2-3,TGTGCCAGCAGTTACTCCATCACAGATACGCAGTATTTT,CASSYSITDTQYF
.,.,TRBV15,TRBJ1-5,TGTGCCACCAGTCGGTTCTCCAATCAGCCCCAGCATTTT,CATSRFSNQPQHF
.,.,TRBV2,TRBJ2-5,TGTGCCAGCAGTGTACAGCTCCAAGAGACCCAGTACTTC,CASSVQLQETQYF
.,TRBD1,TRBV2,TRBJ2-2,TGTGCCAGCAGTGAATGGCAGGGGGCGCCTTCCGGGGAGCTGTTTTTT,CASSEWQGAPSGELFF
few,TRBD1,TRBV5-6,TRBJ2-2,TGTGCCAGCAGCTCCGGGACAGGGGGCCAGGGCACCGGGGAGCTGTTTTTT,CASSSGTGGQGTGELFF
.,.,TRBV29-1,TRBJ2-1,TGCAGCGTTGATTTACAGAACAATGAGCAGTTCTTC,CSVDLQNNEQFF
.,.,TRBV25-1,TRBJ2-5,TGTGCCAGCAGTGTGGGGGGGGCCGCGGAGACCCAGTACTTC,CASSVGGAAETQYF
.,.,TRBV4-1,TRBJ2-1,TGCGCCAGCAGCCAAGATGCTGCGGTCAATGAGCAGTTCTTC,CASSQDAAVNEQFF
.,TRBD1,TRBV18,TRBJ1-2,TGTGCCAGCTCACACCCGACAGGGGACGGCTACACCTTC,CASSHPTGDGYTF
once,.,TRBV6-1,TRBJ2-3,TGTGCCAGCAGTGACGGGGGCACAGATACGCAGTATTTT,CASSDGGTDTQYF
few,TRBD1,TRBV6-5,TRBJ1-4,TGTGCCAGCAGACCTGGACAGGGGGGTGAAAAACTGTTTTTT,CASRPGQGGEKLFF
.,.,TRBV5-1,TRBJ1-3,TGCGCCAGCTTCAAAGACAGCTCCTCTGGAAACACCATATATTTT,CASFKDSSSGNTIYF
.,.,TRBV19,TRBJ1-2,TGTGCCAGTAGTATAGAAGGGGCGGTTGGCTACACCTTC,CASSIEGAVGYTF
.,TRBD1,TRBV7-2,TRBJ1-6,TGTGCCAGCACCTTGACCCTCCGGGACAGGGTGTATTCACCCCTCCACTTT,CASTLTLRDRVYSPLHF
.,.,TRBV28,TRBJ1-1,TGTGCCAGCAGTTTACAAACAGGGTGGCGAGCTTTCTTT,CASSLQTGWRAFF
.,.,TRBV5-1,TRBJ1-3,TGCGCCAGCAGTCCCTCGGGGACACTAGGTGGAAACACCATATATTTT,CASSPSGTLGGNTIYF
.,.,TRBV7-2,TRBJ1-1,TGTGCCAGCAGCTTTATGGCTGTACAGAACACTGAAGCTTTCTTT,CASSFMAVQNTEAFF
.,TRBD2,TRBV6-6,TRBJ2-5,TGTGCCAGCAGCATACTAGCGGGGGCACAAGAGACCCAGTACTTC,CASSILAGAQETQYF
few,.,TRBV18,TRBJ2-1,TGTGCGTCCTCCGGGGGAGTTGAGCAGTTCTTC,CASSGGVEQFF
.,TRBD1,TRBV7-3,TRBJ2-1,TGTGCCAGCAGCGTCAACAGGGGTTTTGAGCAGTTCTTC,CASSVNRGFEQFF
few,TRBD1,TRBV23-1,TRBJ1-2,TGCGCCAGCAGTCAACGGGACAGGGATGGCTACACCTTC,CASSQRDRDGYTF
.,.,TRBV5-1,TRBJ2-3,TGCGCCAGCAAGGAGGGCGCCGCAGATACGCAGTATTTT,CASKEGAADTQYF
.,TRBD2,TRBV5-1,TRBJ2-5,TGCGCCAGCAGCTCTGGGGTACTAGCGGGGGGGCAAGAGACCCAGTACTTC,CASSSGVLAGGQETQYF
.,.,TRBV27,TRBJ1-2,TGTGCCAGCAGTTTTTTATCGGGCAGGGTTGCGTCGAGTGGCTACACCTTC,CASSFLSGRVASSGYTF
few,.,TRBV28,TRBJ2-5,TGTGCCAGCAGTTCCCAGCCTGGGTCGGGGGAGCTCTGGCAGACCCAGTACTTC,CASSSQPGSGELWQTQYF
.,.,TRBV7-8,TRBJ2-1,TGTGCCAGCACCCAAGGACAAGGGCTCTACAATGAGCAGTTCTTC,CASTQGQGLYNEQFF
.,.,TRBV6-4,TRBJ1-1,TGTGCCAGGATTACTTCTATAGCTTTCTTT,CARITSIAFF
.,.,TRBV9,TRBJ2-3,TGTGCCAGCAGCGGTTCCTCGGGTACGCAGTATTTT,CASSGSSGTQYF
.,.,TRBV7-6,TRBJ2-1,TGTGCCAGCAGCTCCAGGGGAAATTTGATACTTGAGCAGTTCTTC,CASSSRGNLILEQFF
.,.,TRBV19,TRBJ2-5,TGTGCCAGTAGTATAGATTCCTCCCCCGGGGGGCGCGGAGAGACCCAGTACTTC,CASSIDSSPGGRGETQYF
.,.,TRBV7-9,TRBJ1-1,TGTGCCAGCAGTCGTTGGGGAGAGAACACTGAAGCTTTCTTT,CASSRWGENTEAFF
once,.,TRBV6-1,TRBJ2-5,TGTGCCAGCAGTGAAGTCGGGGAATCGCAAGAGACCCAGTACTTC,CASSEVGESQETQYF
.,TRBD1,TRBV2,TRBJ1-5,TGTGCCAGCAGTGAAATGATGACAGGGGGACAGCCCCAGCATTTT,CASSEMMTGGQPQHF
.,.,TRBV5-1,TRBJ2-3,TGCGCCAGCAGCTTTGGCGGGGTCACAGATACGCAGTATTTT,CASSFGGVTDTQYF
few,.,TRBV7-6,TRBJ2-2,TGTGCCAGCAGCAACCAGGGGTCCGACACCGGGGAGCTGTTTTTT,CASSNQGSDTGELFF